Listed here are 18 T cell receptor beta chains from one sample, sequenced in a study of blood T cell repertoires in COVID-19. Measured with immunoSEQ multiplex PCR; TCRdb has only the in-frame clones, and not every one. The sample includes over 200,000 clones, roughly 83% of them seen just once. Source material: peripheral blood. The source is a woman between 65 and 79 years old with active or convalescent COVID-19.

The chain employs TRBV30 and TRBJ1-1, with 7 positions matching TRBD1. The CDR3 consists of 16 residues. V gave up 2 bases and J gave up 6 bases; unmatched junction bases: 15. The V gene's germline CDR1 is GTSNPN and CDR2 SVGIG (reference sequence). The CDR3 sequence is CAWSPQLGQSSSEAFF. DNA for the CDR3: TGTGCCTGGAGTCCCCAGCTGGGACAGTCAAGCTCTGAAGCTTTCTTT.

The chain couples TRBV3-1 (or the pseudogene TRBV3-2) to TRBJ1-6; D unresolved. The germline V gene has CDR1 LGHDT and CDR2 YNNKEL (reference sequence). The CDR3 sequence is 14 residues long. Trimming cost V 3 bases and J 10 bases, with 13 bases left between them. The CDR3, as DNA: TGTGCCAGCAGCCAGGAACGGGGAGAGTCACCCCTCCACTTT. Its protein is CASSQERGESPLHF.

The table lists this clone with a count of one. This sequence joins TRBV18 and TRBJ1-5; possibly TRBD1 for D (6 bases). CDR1 and CDR2 (germline): KGHSH, LQKENI. Trimming took off 6 bases at V and 1 base at J, with 10 bases between the two ends. CDR3 length equals 14 residues. DNA of the CDR3: TGTGCCAGCTCCCAGGGGACGAGCAATCAGCCCCAGCATTTT. It yields the protein CASSQGTSNQPQHF.

V is TRBV18 and J is TRBJ1-1; possibly TRBD1 for D (5 bases). This CDR3 is 14 amino acids long. Trimming shortened V by 2 bases and J by 0 bases, and 7 bases separated the two germline ends. Per germline, CDR1 KGHSH and CDR2 LQKENI. The CDR3 DNA reads as TGTGCCAGCTCACCAGCAGGGATGAACACTGAAGCTTTCTTT. It specifies CASSPAGMNTEAFF.

A few counts support this clone. The chain uses TRBV29-1 and TRBJ1-1; 8 bases align to TRBD1. This CDR3 has 14 residues. With V trimmed by 4 bases and J by 4 bases, 8 bases remained unmatched. Germline V gene sequence: CDR1 SQVTM, CDR2 ANQGSEA. CDR3 in amino acids: CSVAHDRGGTEAFF. The CDR3 DNA reads as TGCAGCGTTGCCCACGACAGGGGTGGCACTGAAGCTTTCTTT.

The chain carries TRBV9 and TRBJ2-7; 7 positions match TRBD1. Germline-derived CDR1 and CDR2 are SGDLS and YYNGEE. This CDR3 region has 14 residues. The ends lost 4 bases at V and 3 bases at J; junction bases unmatched: 7. The CDR3 sequence is CASSLTGLDYEQYF. Here the CDR3 DNA reads TGTGCCAGCAGCTTGACAGGGCTAGACTACGAGCAGTACTTC.

The rearrangement joins TRBV6-6 to TRBJ1-2; 7 bases fit TRBD1. Germline values: CDR1 MNHNY, CDR2 SVGAGI (reference sequence). CDR3 size: 13 residues. V trimming: 7 bases; J trimming: 6 bases; junction bases outside the gene matches: 8. CDR3 DNA: TGTGCCAGCACCCGACAGGGCCAGGATGGCTACACCTTC. As protein: CASTRQGQDGYTF.

The rearrangement joins TRBV7-2 to TRBJ1-6; TRBD1 matches 7 bases. V lost 2 bases, J lost 7 bases, and 5 bases stayed unmatched. From germline, CDR1 is SGHTA and CDR2 FQGNSA. The CDR3 sequence is 15 residues long. The CDR3 reads CASSLTGTENSPLHF. CDR3 coding DNA: TGTGCCAGCAGCTTAACAGGGACAGAAAATTCACCCCTCCACTTT.

This chain joins TRBV18 and TRBJ2-1; 10 bases match TRBD2. From germline, CDR1 is KGHSH and CDR2 LQKENI. V trimming: 2 bases; J trimming: 7 bases; junction bases outside the gene matches: 11. This CDR3 is 17 amino acids long. The CDR3 DNA sequence: TGTGCCAGCTCACCAAGGGCCACTAGCGGGGACGAAAATGAGCAGTTCTTC. It codes for CASSPRATSGDENEQFF.

A remark on this clone: The germline gene is not matched at one end of the junction; a read error may be the cause. The V and J genes are TRBV7-7 and TRBJ1-1, with 7 bases lining up with TRBD1. The CDR3 runs 15 residues. Per the germline V gene, CDR1 is SSHAT and CDR2 is FNYEAQ (reference sequence). The CDR3 coding sequence is TGTGCTAGCAGCCCTATGGGACAGTTGAACACTGAAGCTTTCTTT. It is translated as CASSPMGQLNTEAFF.

This clone has only a few counts. The chain is built from TRBV6-1 and TRBJ2-7, with 14 bases lining up with TRBD2. Per germline, CDR1 MNHNS and CDR2 SASEGT. J gave up 6 bases and V 4 bases, and 8 bases lay outside the gene matches. This CDR3 has 16 residues. The DNA of the CDR3 is TGTGCCAGCAGTGTGGGACTAGCGGGAGTGGTGCGCGAGCAGTACTTC. Its translation: CASSVGLAGVVREQYF.

The rearrangement links TRBV4-3 to TRBJ2-6; TRBD1 matches 8 bases. The CDR3 runs 19 residues. CDR1 LGHNA and CDR2 YSLEER come from the germline V gene. J gave up 0 bases and V 2 bases, and 9 bases lay outside the gene matches. CDR3 sequence (DNA): TGCGCCAGCAGCCAAACCTCAGGGGGCGCCGGCTCTGGGGCCAACGTCCTGACTTTC. Translating gives CASSQTSGGAGSGANVLTF.

The genes are TRBV25-1 and TRBJ2-2; TRBD1 agrees at 7 bases. Germline V gives CDR1 MGHDK, CDR2 SYGVNS. The CDR3 is made up of 14 amino acids. V lost 4 bases and J lost 5; bases outside the gene matches: 4. The chain's CDR3 is CASSASGGTGELFF. DNA of the CDR3: TGTGCCAGCAGTGCCTCAGGGGGAACCGGGGAGCTGTTTTTT.

There are a few counts of this clone. J is TRBJ2-7 and V is TRBV28, with 7 nucleotides matching TRBD1. The CDR3 contains 14 residues. Germline CDR1 and CDR2: MDHEN and SYDVKM. Trimming removed 6 bases from V and 4 bases from J; junction bases left unmatched: 9. The CDR3 loop reads CASRTGVGAYEQYF. The CDR3 coding sequence is TGTGCCAGCAGAACAGGGGTGGGGGCTTACGAGCAGTACTTC. Supplemented by reference TRBV28 and TRBJ2-7, the full variable domain reads DVKVTQSSRYLVKRTGEKVFLECVQDMDHENMFWYRQDPGLGLRLIYFSYDVKMKEKGDIPEGYSVSREKKERFSLILESASTNQTSMYLCASRTGVGAYEQYFGPGTRLTVT.

This clone was observed once. The rearrangement uses TRBV5-1 and TRBJ2-6, with 7 positions matching TRBD1. The CDR3 runs 15 residues. Per the germline V gene, CDR1 is SGHRS and CDR2 is YFSETQ. With V trimmed by 4 bases and J by 2 bases, 3 bases remained unmatched. This chain's CDR3 is CASSADRAGANVLTF. The CDR3 DNA follows: TGCGCCAGCAGCGCAGACAGGGCTGGGGCCAACGTCCTGACTTTC.

The chain joins TRBV10-3 to TRBJ1-3, with D perhaps matching TRBD1 (5 bases). This CDR3 is 14 amino acids long. V lost 9 bases and J lost 4, with 16 bases in between. The V gene's germline CDR1 is ENHRY and CDR2 SYGVKD. This CDR3 is CAMGREALGNTIYF. The CDR3 coding sequence is TGTGCCATGGGCAGGGAGGCGTTGGGAAACACCATATATTTT.

For this clone: The missing conserved phenylalanine or tryptophan at the end of this CDR3 makes a read error likely. It is unclear where the CDR3 begins or ends on the DNA, so no DNA is shown, and the CDR3 is as TCRdb lists it. The rearrangement links TRBV6-1 to TRBJ2-7; the D call in the table, TRBD2, was not verified against the DNA. The CDR3 is made up of 10 amino acids, end residues included. Per germline, CDR1 MNHNS and CDR2 SASEGT. The CDR3 region is CASSEARLLI.

The chain uses TRBV7-3 and TRBJ1-1; D remains ambiguous. CDR3 length equals 13 residues. Trimming removed 5 bases at V and 1 base at J, with 8 bases between. Germline loops: CDR1 SGHTA, CDR2 FQGTGA. CDR3 DNA: TGTGCCAGCAGCCCCGCAGGGAACACTGAAGCTTTCTTT. Encoded protein: CASSPAGNTEAFF.